A single sample gave rise to the 12 T cell receptor beta chains below, sequenced in a study of blood T cell repertoires in COVID-19. The table came from immunoSEQ multiplex PCR; TCRdb's copy has only in-frame clones and leaves some out. The sample shows hundreds of thousands of clones, 89% of them seen only once. The material sequenced was peripheral blood. The origin of the receptors is a man between 18 and 35 years old with COVID-19, enrolled during active disease.

V gene TRBV7-9 combines with J gene TRBJ1-2; tentative D call: TRBD1 (6 bases). The CDR3 extends over 14 amino acids. Trimming took off 7 bases at V and 8 bases at J, with 20 bases between the two ends. The V gene's germline CDR1 is SEHNR and CDR2 FQNEAQ (reference sequence). The CDR3: CASITQDSQGGYTF. The CDR3 nucleotides are TGTGCCAGCATCACCCAAGACAGCCAGGGGGGCTACACCTTC.

This chain links TRBV10-2 with TRBJ1-6; 8 nucleotides line up with TRBD1. The J segment lost 6 bases and the V segment lost 8 bases, leaving 9 bases of the junction unmatched. The V gene's germline CDR1 is WSHSY and CDR2 SAAADI. CDR3 length: 15 amino acids. The DNA of the CDR3 is TGCGCCAGCCAGGGCTGGGACAGGAGTAATTCACCCCTCCACTTT. This gives the protein CASQGWDRSNSPLHF.

The chain recombines TRBV6-6 with TRBJ2-7, with a tentative D call TRBD2 (5 bases). In germline, CDR1 is MNHNY, CDR2 SVGAGI (reference sequence). Trimming removed 5 bases from V and 0 bases from J, with 14 bases in between. CDR3 size: 15 residues. The DNA for the CDR3 is TGTGCCAGCAGTCAAATACCGGGGAGCTCCTACGAGCAGTACTTC. It codes for CASSQIPGSSYEQYF.

The J gene is TRBJ2-1, the V gene TRBV13; TRBD2 aligns across 12 bases. The germline CDR1 and CDR2 sequences are PRHDT and FYEKMQ (reference sequence). The V gene end was trimmed by 4 bases and the J gene end by 3 bases; junction bases not matched to a gene: 10. CDR3 length equals 18 residues. The CDR3 DNA is TGTGCCAGCAGCTCCGAGACTAGCGGGAGTCTAGGCTACAATGAGCAGTTCTTC. Translation: CASSSETSGSLGYNEQFF.

The rearrangement joins TRBV3-1 (or the pseudogene TRBV3-2) to TRBJ2-7, with a weak D call TRBD2 (6 bases). CDR3 length: 15 amino acids. The V and J ends lost 4 bases and 1 base respectively, with 14 bases between them. Germline V gives CDR1 LGHDT, CDR2 YNNKEL (reference sequence). The CDR3 nucleotides read TGTGCCAGCAGCCCAACCGGGACTTGGTCCTACGAGCAGTACTTC. Translating gives CASSPTGTWSYEQYF.

This sequence joins TRBV6-5 and TRBJ1-2; tentative D call: TRBD1 (5 bases). This CDR3 has 12 amino acids. Between the trimmed V and J ends, which lost 6 bases and 10 bases, there was a span of 15 bases. CDR1 is MNHEY and CDR2 is SVGAGI in the germline V gene. This CDR3 reads CASSGGKGSYTF. The CDR3 DNA follows: TGTGCCAGCAGCGGTGGAAAGGGGTCCTACACCTTC.

This clone was seen once. The gene calls are TRBV28 and TRBJ1-2; D possibly corresponds to TRBD1 (6 bases). This CDR3 has 15 residues. CDR1 is MDHEN, CDR2 SYDVKM, per germline. V was cut by 4 bases and J by 6 bases, with 18 bases left in between. CDR3 coding DNA: TGTGCCAGCAGTTCATCCTTCCCAGGGGCACATGGCTACACCTTC. Its translation: CASSSSFPGAHGYTF.

V and J are TRBV7-9 and TRBJ2-7, with TRBD2 identical over 7 bases. Trimming cost V 9 bases and J 5 bases; bases outside gene matches: 7. This CDR3 is 12 amino acids long. Per germline, CDR1 SEHNR and CDR2 FQNEAQ (reference sequence). The CDR3 coding sequence is TGTGCCAGTAATACGGGGGGAAACGAGCAGTACTTC. Residues: CASNTGGNEQYF.

The rearrangement joins TRBV7-2 to TRBJ2-7; 8 bases align to TRBD2. V was clipped by 3 bases and J by 0 bases; unmatched bases: 4. Germline-derived CDR1 and CDR2 are SGHTA and FQGNSA. The CDR3 length is 15 residues. The CDR3, as DNA: TGTGCCAGCAGCTTTAGCGGGGTCTCCTCCTACGAGCAGTACTTC. Translation: CASSFSGVSSYEQYF.

Remarks on this clone: The identical CDR3 is also encoded by other nucleotide sequences in the sample. The chain is built from TRBV19 and TRBJ1-1, with D maybe TRBD1 (6 bases). The CDR3 spans 14 residues. Looked up from germline, CDR1 is LNHDA and CDR2 is SQIVND (reference sequence). Trimming stripped 1 base from V and 2 bases from J, with 8 bases between. CDR3 protein: CASSIGDINTEAFF. For the CDR3, the DNA is TGTGCCAGTAGTATAGGGGACATTAACACTGAAGCTTTCTTT.

This chain links TRBV27 with TRBJ2-6; TRBD1 might be the D (6 bases). Germline V CDR1 and CDR2: MNHEY, SMNVEV (reference sequence). The V gene lost 5 bases and the J gene lost 0 bases, with 11 bases spanning the gap. This CDR3 is built from 16 residues. The CDR3 loop is CASSPLQGSGANVLTF. The CDR3 coding sequence is TGTGCCAGCAGTCCTTTACAGGGCTCTGGGGCCAACGTCCTGACTTTC.

The chain combines TRBV3-1 (or the pseudogene TRBV3-2) with TRBJ2-5; 8 bases are a match to TRBD2. J gave up 0 bases and V 8 bases, and 8 bases lay outside the gene matches. Germline-derived CDR1 and CDR2 are LGHDT and YNNKEL (reference sequence). The CDR3 is 15 amino acids. The CDR3 sequence is CASALGGGYQETQYF. The CDR3 DNA reads TGTGCCAGCGCCTTGGGCGGGGGGTACCAAGAGACCCAGTACTTC.